What follows are 9 T cell receptor beta chains derived from one specimen sequenced in a study of control samples from healthy donors and cancer patients. The assay was immunoSEQ multiplex PCR, and TCRdb's table has in-frame clones only and misses some. Among about 84,000 clones listed, 75% to 85% were seen once. The sequenced sample was PBMCs. These receptors came from a man in his 60s with head and neck cancer.

This chain connects TRBV5-4 to TRBJ2-2, with D perhaps matching TRBD2 (5 bases). Germline V CDR1 and CDR2: SGHNT, YYREEE (reference sequence). The CDR3 spans 14 residues. V was shortened by 2 bases and J by 5 bases, with 10 bases between the two germline ends. CDR3 residues: CASSLIGETGELFF. In DNA form, the CDR3 reads TGTGCCAGCAGCTTAATCGGGGAAACCGGGGAGCTGTTTTTT.

In its sample, this clone was seen once. This sequence joins TRBV5-6 and TRBJ1-1; TRBD1 might be the D (5 bases). CDR3 length: 15 amino acids. The V end lost 4 bases, the J end lost 1 base, and 14 bases lay between the germline ends. Germline loops: CDR1 SGHDT, CDR2 YYEEEE. This chain's CDR3 is CASSPLGRRNTEAFF. CDR3 nucleotide sequence: TGTGCCAGCAGCCCCCTGGGACGGAGGAACACTGAAGCTTTCTTT.

The chain has TRBV7-9 and TRBJ2-2; 9 nucleotides align to TRBD2. J lost 4 bases, V lost 1 base, and 7 bases had no gene match. Germline V CDR1 and CDR2: SEHNR, FQNEAQ (reference sequence). CDR3 length: 17 amino acids. The DNA for the CDR3 is TGTGCCAGCAGCTTAGGTCAATCGCGGGAGGGCACCGGGGAGCTGTTTTTT. This gives the protein CASSLGQSREGTGELFF.

This clone was found a few times. This chain links TRBV6-6 with TRBJ2-2; 14 positions match TRBD2. CDR1 and CDR2 (germline): MNHNY, SVGAGI (reference sequence). The CDR3 consists of 18 residues. V trimming: 5 bases; J trimming: 7 bases; junction bases outside the gene matches: 12. The CDR3 DNA is TGTGCCAGCAGTCGGGGGCGGGGACTAGCGGGAGAGGGCGGGGAGCTGTTTTTT. Translated: CASSRGRGLAGEGGELFF.

The chain joins TRBV11-2 to TRBJ2-3, with unresolved D. V was shortened by 0 bases and J by 6 bases, with 7 bases between the two germline ends. CDR3 length: 13 residues. CDR1 and CDR2 from the germline V gene are SGHAT and FQNNGV. CDR3 DNA: TGTGCCAGCAGCTTAGATCGGCAGGATACGCAGTATTTT. Protein: CASSLDRQDTQYF.

This clone came up a few times. CDR3 in DNA: TGTGCCAGCAGTGGGACAGGAGGGGGCTATGGCTACACCTTC. This sequence encodes CASSGTGGGYGYTF. The chain is built from TRBV2 and TRBJ1-2, with 7 bases identical to TRBD1. Trimming cost V 4 bases and J 4 bases; bases outside gene matches: 6. In germline, CDR1 is SNHLY, CDR2 FYNNEI. This CDR3 comprises 14 residues.

The chain combines TRBV6-6 with TRBJ2-3, with no clear D. V was pared by 6 bases and J by 3 bases, with 10 bases between. This CDR3 is 13 amino acids long. Germline V CDR1 and CDR2: MNHNY, SVGAGI (reference sequence). DNA of the CDR3: TGTGCCAGCAGCCCGAGTGGTACAGATACGCAGTATTTT. It specifies CASSPSGTDTQYF.

This clone was detected a few times. The chain carries TRBV20-1 and TRBJ2-3, with D hard to call. Trimming stripped 3 bases from V and 8 bases from J, with 9 bases between. The CDR3 totals 11 residues. CDR1 is DFQATT and CDR2 is SNEGSKA in the germline V gene (reference sequence). The CDR3 region is CSASVSGTQYF. In nucleotides, the CDR3 is TGCAGTGCTAGCGTAAGTGGTACGCAGTATTTT.

The count of this clone is one. The DNA for the CDR3 is TGTGCCAGCAGCTTCGACGGTACCACCGGGGAGCTGTTTTTT. This translates into CASSFDGTTGELFF. V gene TRBV11-2 combines with J gene TRBJ2-2, with D uncertain. From germline, CDR1 is SGHAT and CDR2 FQNNGV. This CDR3 spans 14 amino acids. Trimming removed 3 bases at V and 4 bases at J, with 9 bases between. Combining the CDR3 with reference TRBV11-2 and TRBJ2-2 gives the whole variable domain EAGVAQSPRYKIIEKRQSVAFWCNPISGHATLYWYQQILGQGPKLLIQFQNNGVVDDSQLPKDRFSAERLKGVDSTLKIQPAKLEDSAVYLCASSFDGTTGELFFGEGSRLTVL.